This is a list of T cell receptor beta chains from one sample in a study of cytomegalovirus exposure and HLA in healthy donors. Repertoires were generated with immunoSEQ multiplex PCR, while TCRdb's copy carries only in-frame clones and drops some. The table records some 160,000 clones, nearly 80% of them present only once. The sample was PBMCs. The receptors stem from a woman aged 35 to 49 in good health and CMV-seronegative. CDR3s include the opening cysteine and the closing phenylalanine or tryptophan. Fields, in order: clone size, D gene, V gene, J gene, CDR3 protein, CDR3 DNA. The D gene is left open where the match is weak. Clone size is not always given. Where it is, it says once, few, many or a class for expanded clones.

-,-,TRBV21-1,TRBJ2-5,CASTGNDGTGGRETQYF,TGTGCCAGCACGGGTAACGATGGGACAGGGGGTCGAGAGACCCAGTACTTC
-,TRBD2,TRBV2,TRBJ2-5,CASSERVGTRTSQETQYF,TGTGCCAGCAGTGAACGGGTCGGGACTAGAACCTCCCAAGAGACCCAGTACTTC
-,TRBD1,TRBV27,TRBJ1-1,CASRGQGETEAFF,TGTGCCAGCAGGGGACAGGGAGAAACTGAAGCTTTCTTT
-,TRBD2,TRBV5-4,TRBJ2-5,CASSRKTSGGAETQYF,TGTGCCAGCAGCAGAAAAACTAGCGGGGGGGCCGAGACCCAGTACTTC
-,-,TRBV4-1,TRBJ2-4,CASSLVGGANIQYF,TGCGCCAGCAGCCTGGTGGGGGGTGCGAACATTCAGTACTTC
-,-,TRBV6-5,TRBJ1-5,CASSPEFSQPQHF,TGTGCCAGCAGCCCAGAATTTTCTCAGCCCCAGCATTTT
-,-,TRBV19,TRBJ1-2,CASSRAANNYGYTF,TGTGCCAGTAGTCGTGCGGCGAATAACTATGGCTACACCTTC
-,TRBD2,TRBV5-1,TRBJ2-6,CASSLTSGGRGANVLTF,TGCGCCAGCAGCTTAACCAGCGGGGGGCGGGGGGCCAACGTCCTGACTTTC
-,-,TRBV27,TRBJ2-2,CASSPYRAATGELFF,TGTGCCAGCAGTCCCTACAGGGCAGCCACCGGGGAGCTGTTTTTT
once,TRBD2,TRBV6-4,TRBJ2-5,CASSAGTSGGETETQYF,TGTGCCAGCAGTGCCGGGACTAGCGGGGGAGAGACGGAGACCCAGTACTTC
-,TRBD2,TRBV5-4,TRBJ2-7,CASSPGLAGGPSYEQYF,TGTGCCAGCAGTCCTGGACTAGCGGGGGGCCCCTCCTACGAGCAGTACTTC
few,-,TRBV29-1,TRBJ1-5,CSVEVSGNQPQHF,TGCAGCGTTGAAGTTAGCGGTAATCAGCCCCAGCATTTT
-,TRBD1,TRBV5-1,TRBJ2-3,CASSLTGGTSTDTQYF,TGCGCCAGCAGCTTGACAGGGGGTACGAGCACAGATACGCAGTATTTT
-,TRBD2,TRBV2,TRBJ2-5,CASTGSSGGAGETQYF,TGTGCCAGCACCGGGTCTAGCGGGGGGGCGGGAGAGACCCAGTACTTC
-,TRBD1,TRBV5-1,TRBJ1-5,CASSVGTGDQPQHF,TGCGCCAGCAGCGTGGGGACAGGGGATCAGCCCCAGCATTTT
few,-,TRBV5-1,TRBJ1-6,CASSPGHASSYNSPLHF,TGCGCCAGCAGCCCGGGACACGCGAGCTCCTATAATTCACCCCTCCACTTT
few,TRBD2,TRBV4-1,TRBJ2-7,CASSQAGSGDRSYEQYF,TGCGCCAGCAGCCAAGCTGGCAGCGGGGATAGGTCGTACGAGCAGTACTTC
-,TRBD2,TRBV5-1,TRBJ2-7,CASSAGGGLSSYEQYF,TGCGCCAGCAGCGCCGGCGGGGGTCTAAGCTCCTACGAGCAGTACTTC
once,TRBD2,TRBV5-4,TRBJ2-1,CASSRRTSTYNEQFF,TGTGCCAGCAGCAGAAGGACTAGCACCTACAATGAGCAGTTCTTC
-,-,TRBV10-3,TRBJ2-1,CASGYNEQFF,TGTGCCTCGGGGTACAATGAGCAGTTCTTC
-,TRBD2,TRBV7-9,TRBJ2-1,CASSQAVAGGYNEQFF,TGTGCCAGCAGCCAAGCGGTGGCGGGGGGATACAATGAGCAGTTCTTC
-,-,TRBV19,TRBJ1-2,CASSRTQGRSYTF,TGTGCCAGTAGTAGGACACAGGGTCGGAGCTACACCTTC
-,-,TRBV5-1,TRBJ2-7,CASRPSVEAKEQYF,TGCGCCAGCAGGCCTTCAGTTGAGGCCAAGGAGCAGTACTTC
-,TRBD1,TRBV4-1,TRBJ2-5,CASSQKGQGWGEQYF,TGCGCCAGCAGCCAAAAGGGACAGGGTTGGGGTGAGCAGTACTTC
-,-,TRBV19,TRBJ2-7,CASSMGVSYEQYF,TGTGCCAGTAGTATGGGCGTCTCCTACGAGCAGTACTTC
few,-,TRBV25-1,TRBJ1-1,CASSEFRGSEAFF,TGTGCCAGCAGTGAATTCAGGGGATCTGAAGCTTTCTTT
-,TRBD2,TRBV5-1,TRBJ2-5,CASSAGLAGGGSETQYF,TGCGCCAGCAGCGCGGGACTAGCGGGGGGCGGGAGTGAGACCCAGTACTTC
once,TRBD1,TRBV5-1,TRBJ1-2,CASSLATGGYGYTF,TGCGCCAGCAGCTTGGCTACAGGGGGCTATGGCTACACCTTC
-,-,TRBV5-6,TRBJ1-1,CASSLGNLRSTEAFF,TGTGCCAGCAGCTTGGGGAATCTACGGAGCACTGAAGCTTTCTTT
few,TRBD1,TRBV5-1,TRBJ1-1,CASSRGQMNTEAFF,TGCGCCAGCAGCCGGGGACAGATGAACACTGAAGCTTTCTTT
few,-,TRBV2,TRBJ2-1,CASSPQGGGNEQFF,TGTGCCAGCAGTCCCCAGGGAGGGGGCAATGAGCAGTTCTTC
-,TRBD1,TRBV7-6,TRBJ2-1,CASSLGGGPYNEQFF,TGTGCCAGCAGCTTAGGAGGGGGCCCCTACAATGAGCAGTTCTTC
-,TRBD2,TRBV28,TRBJ2-3,CASSLGYGGTTDTQYF,TGTGCCAGCAGTTTAGGATACGGGGGGACCACAGATACGCAGTATTTT
few,-,TRBV6-5,TRBJ1-1,CASSYSAGGIEAFF,TGTGCCAGCAGTTACTCGGCGGGAGGGATTGAAGCTTTCTTT
-,TRBD1,TRBV5-4,TRBJ2-2,CASSSGTGGFGHGELFF,TGTGCCAGCAGCTCCGGAACAGGGGGCTTTGGTCACGGGGAGCTGTTTTTT
few,TRBD2,TRBV11-2,TRBJ2-1,CASSLEFQTSGGVEQFF,TGTGCCAGCAGCTTAGAGTTCCAGACTAGCGGCGGGGTTGAGCAGTTCTTC
-,TRBD1,TRBV6-5,TRBJ1-1,CASSYSQQGWAFF,TGTGCCAGCAGTTACTCGCAACAGGGGTGGGCTTTCTTT
-,-,TRBV9,TRBJ1-6,CASRRGGFSSYNSPLHF,TGTGCCAGCCGAAGGGGGGGCTTTAGCTCCTATAATTCACCCCTCCACTTT
-,-,TRBV2,TRBJ1-5,CASSEESIRSQPQHF,TGTGCCAGCAGTGAGGAGTCAATAAGAAGTCAGCCCCAGCATTTT
-,TRBD1,TRBV2,TRBJ1-2,CASSTTGQGYGYTF,TGTGCCAGCAGTACAACGGGACAGGGATACGGCTACACCTTC